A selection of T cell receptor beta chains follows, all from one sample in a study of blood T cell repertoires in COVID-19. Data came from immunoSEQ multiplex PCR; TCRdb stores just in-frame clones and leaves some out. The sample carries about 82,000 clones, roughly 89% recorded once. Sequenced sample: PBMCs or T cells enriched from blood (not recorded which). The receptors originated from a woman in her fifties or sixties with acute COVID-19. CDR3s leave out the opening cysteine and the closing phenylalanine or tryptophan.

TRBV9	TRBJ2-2	ASSLSPVGGRRGTGELF
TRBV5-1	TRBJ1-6	ASSLGREGSPLH
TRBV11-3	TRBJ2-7	ASSSYRELYEQY
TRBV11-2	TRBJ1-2	ASSSTGTTVWGYT
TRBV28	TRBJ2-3	ASSWSGGSTDTQY
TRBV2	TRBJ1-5	ASMNGGLQPQH
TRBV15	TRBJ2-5	ATSRDGGGLGETQY
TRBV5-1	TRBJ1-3	ASSDRDRGPSGNTIY
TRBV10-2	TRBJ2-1	ASRGLAGGNDEQF
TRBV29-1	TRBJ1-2	SVEGQLFNYGYT
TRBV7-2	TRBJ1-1	ASSQGANTEAF
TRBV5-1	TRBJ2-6	ASSLGDRGLGANVLT
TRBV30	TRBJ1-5	AWRPGQNQPQH
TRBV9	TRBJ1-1	ASREGSTMNTEAF
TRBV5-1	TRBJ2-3	ASSASGSPDTQY
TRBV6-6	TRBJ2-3	ASSYSQGGTDTQY
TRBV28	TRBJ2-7	ASTRTGPSYEQY
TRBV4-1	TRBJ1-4	ASSLSTGESEKLF
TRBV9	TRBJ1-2	ASRTDGTGSGYT
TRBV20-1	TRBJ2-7	SVQGPYEQY
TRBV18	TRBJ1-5	ASSPGQGDQPQH
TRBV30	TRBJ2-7	ASDAGGYEQY
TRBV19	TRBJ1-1	ASSPSKGGNTEAF
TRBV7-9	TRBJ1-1	ASSPTGQAEGSWAF
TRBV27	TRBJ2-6	ASSTGHRSSGANVLT
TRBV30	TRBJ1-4	AWSPLISNEKLF
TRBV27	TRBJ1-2	ASSTSGTGGYGYT
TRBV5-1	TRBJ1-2	ASSLDGLMGRGNGYT
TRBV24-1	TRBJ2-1	ATSEPTGLNEQF
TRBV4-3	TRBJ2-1	ASSQLAGGVSDNEQF
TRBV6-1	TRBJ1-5	ASSELSGQSQPQH
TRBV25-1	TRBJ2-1	ASTRDRGDNEQF
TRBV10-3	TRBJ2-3	AISSGTGGTNTQY
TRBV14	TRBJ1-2	ASSQGRVVGYT
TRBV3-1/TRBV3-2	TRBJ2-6	ASSQDRGKKLAGANVLT
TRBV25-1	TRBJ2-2	ASSPADTNTGELF
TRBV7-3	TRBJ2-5	ASSLFPAGGLETQY
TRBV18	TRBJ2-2	ASSPAAGITGELF
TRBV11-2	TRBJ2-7	ASSLETGHREQY
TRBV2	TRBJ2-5	ASSGETSGSETQY
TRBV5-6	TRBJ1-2	ASSSGQLDGYT
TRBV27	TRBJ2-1	ASSLMGGVAYNEQF
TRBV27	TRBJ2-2	ASKRQGDTGELF
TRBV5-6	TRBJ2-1	ASSFGTSGRRENEQF
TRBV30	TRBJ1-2	AWSSSGGGYT
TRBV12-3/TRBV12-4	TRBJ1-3	ASSLVVPPIY
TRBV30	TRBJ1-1	AWSTSTGTTEAF
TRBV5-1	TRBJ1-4	ASSGRPVYDNEKLF
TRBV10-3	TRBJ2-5	AISQGGETQY
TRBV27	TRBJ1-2	ASSPSRWQGVNYGYT